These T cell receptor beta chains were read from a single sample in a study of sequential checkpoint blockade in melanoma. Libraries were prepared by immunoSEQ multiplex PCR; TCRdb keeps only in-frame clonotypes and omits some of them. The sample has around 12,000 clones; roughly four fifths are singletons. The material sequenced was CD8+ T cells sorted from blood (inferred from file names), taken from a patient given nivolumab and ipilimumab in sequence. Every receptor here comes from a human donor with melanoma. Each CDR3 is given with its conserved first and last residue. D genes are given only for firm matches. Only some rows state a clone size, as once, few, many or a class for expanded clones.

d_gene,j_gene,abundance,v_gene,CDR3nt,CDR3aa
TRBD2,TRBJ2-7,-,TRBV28,TGTGCCAGCAGTCCCACTAGCGACCGTACCTACGAGCAGTACTTC,CASSPTSDRTYEQYF
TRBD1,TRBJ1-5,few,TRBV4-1,TGCGCCAGCAGCCAGACAGGGTCCTTTAATCAGCCCCAGCATTTT,CASSQTGSFNQPQHF
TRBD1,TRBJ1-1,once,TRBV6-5,TGTGCCAGCAGCTCGGGACAGGGGAACACTGAAGCTTTCTTT,CASSSGQGNTEAFF
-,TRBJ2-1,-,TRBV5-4,TGTGCCAGCAGCTCTCAGGGTTTGTGGGGCTCCTACAATGAGCAGTTCTTC,CASSSQGLWGSYNEQFF
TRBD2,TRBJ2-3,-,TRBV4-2,TGTGCCAGCAGCCCCGGGACTAGCGGATTCACAGATACGCAGTATTTT,CASSPGTSGFTDTQYF
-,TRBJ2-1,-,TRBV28,TGTGCCAGCAGTTTAGCCGGTAGGGGGTACAATGAGCAGTTCTTC,CASSLAGRGYNEQFF
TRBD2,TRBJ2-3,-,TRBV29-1,TGCAGCGGGATAAGCGGGAGGGCCGATACGCAGTATTTT,CSGISGRADTQYF
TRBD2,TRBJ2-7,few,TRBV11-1,TGTGCCAGCAGCTTAATAGCGGGAGAAAACGAGCAGTACTTC,CASSLIAGENEQYF
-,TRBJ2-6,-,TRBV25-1,TGTGCCAGCAGTGATTACTCTGGGGCCAACGTCCTGACTTTC,CASSDYSGANVLTF
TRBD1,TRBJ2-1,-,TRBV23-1,TGCGCCAGCAGTCCAGGGGGCCCGCCGTCCTACAATGAGCAGTTCTTC,CASSPGGPPSYNEQFF
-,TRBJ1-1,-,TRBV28,TGTGCCAGCAGCCGTACAGGGTCTTATACTGAAGCTTTCTTT,CASSRTGSYTEAFF
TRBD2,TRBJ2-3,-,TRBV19,TGTGCCAGTAGTATCCAGACTAGCGGGGCAGATACGCAGTATTTT,CASSIQTSGADTQYF
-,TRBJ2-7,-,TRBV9,TGTGCCAGCAGCGTAGGGGGGGAGTACCAAACCTACGAGCAGTACTTC,CASSVGGEYQTYEQYF
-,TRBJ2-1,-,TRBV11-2,TGTGCCAGCAGCTTCCCGGGGTCCTACAATGAGCAGTTCTTC,CASSFPGSYNEQFF
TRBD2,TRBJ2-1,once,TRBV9,TGTGCCAGCAGCGCTAGCGGGAGGGGTTACAATGAGCAGTTCTTC,CASSASGRGYNEQFF
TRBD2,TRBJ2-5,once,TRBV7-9,TGTGCCAGCAGTTATATCGGGGGGGAGACCCAGTACTTC,CASSYIGGETQYF
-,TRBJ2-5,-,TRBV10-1,TGCGCCAGCAGTGAAGTAGGGGGACAAGAGACCCAGTACTTC,CASSEVGGQETQYF
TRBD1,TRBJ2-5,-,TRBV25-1,TGTGCCAGCAGTCCGTCGGACAGGGATAGAGAGACCCAGTACTTC,CASSPSDRDRETQYF
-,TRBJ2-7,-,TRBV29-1,TGCAGCGTTGAAACAGAGAACGACTACGAGCAGTACTTC,CSVETENDYEQYF
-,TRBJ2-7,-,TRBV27,TGTGCCAGCAGCAAACAACAAGACTACGAGCAGTACTTC,CASSKQQDYEQYF
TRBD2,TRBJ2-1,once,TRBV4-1,TGCGCCAGCAGCCTACTAGCGGGAAATAATGAGCAGTTCTTC,CASSLLAGNNEQFF
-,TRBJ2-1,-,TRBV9,TGTGCCAGCAGCGTAGACCAGGACTCCTACAATGAGCAGTTCTTC,CASSVDQDSYNEQFF
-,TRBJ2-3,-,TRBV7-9,TGTGCCAGCAGCCCGCCGGGGGTGAGCACAGATACGCAGTATTTT,CASSPPGVSTDTQYF
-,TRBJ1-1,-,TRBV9,TGTGCCAGCAGCGTAGGAGGGGGTGGAGAAGCTTTCTTT,CASSVGGGGEAFF
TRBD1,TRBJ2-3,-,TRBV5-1,TGCGCCAGCAGGCACGCCCGGACAGGGGGCACAGATACGCAGTATTTT,CASRHARTGGTDTQYF
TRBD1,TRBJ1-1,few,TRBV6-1,TGTGCCAGCAGTGCACAGGGGGAGAACACTGAAGCTTTCTTT,CASSAQGENTEAFF
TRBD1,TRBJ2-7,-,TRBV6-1,TGTGCCAGCAGGTCGACAGGGATCTACGAGCAGTACTTC,CASRSTGIYEQYF
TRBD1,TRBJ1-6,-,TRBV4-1,TGCGCCAGCAGCCCAAGGACAGGATTCGATTCACCCCTCCACTTT,CASSPRTGFDSPLHF
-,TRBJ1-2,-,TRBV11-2,TGTGCCAGCAGCTTAGTGGACACCCCTTACTATGGCTACACCTTC,CASSLVDTPYYGYTF
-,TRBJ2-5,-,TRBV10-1,TGCGCCAGCAGTTTCCCCCTACAGGAGACCCAGTACTTC,CASSFPLQETQYF
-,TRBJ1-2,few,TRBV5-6,TGTGCCAGCAGCTTGGTAGGGGTCGGCTACACCTTC,CASSLVGVGYTF
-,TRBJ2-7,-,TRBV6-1,TGTGCCAGCAGTGAACTGACAGGACCTTCCTACGAGCAGTACTTC,CASSELTGPSYEQYF
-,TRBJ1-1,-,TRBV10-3,TGTGCCATCTCAGGGGCGGACACTGAAGCTTTCTTT,CAISGADTEAFF
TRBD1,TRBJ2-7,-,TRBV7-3,TGTGCCAGCAGCTTGGGACAGTTATACGAGCAGTACTTC,CASSLGQLYEQYF
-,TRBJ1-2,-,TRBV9,TGTGCCAGCAGACCCACAGGGTCTCGTTACGGCTACACCTTC,CASRPTGSRYGYTF
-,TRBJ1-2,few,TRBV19,TGTGGGTCACAGGGAGAGGACTATGGCTACACCTTC,CGSQGEDYGYTF
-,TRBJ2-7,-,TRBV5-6,TGTGCCAGCAGCTTGTCTGGGGCCGAGCAGTACTTC,CASSLSGAEQYF
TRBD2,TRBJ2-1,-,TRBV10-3,TGTGCCATCAGACCAGCGGGAGTCTACAATGAGCAGTTCTTC,CAIRPAGVYNEQFF
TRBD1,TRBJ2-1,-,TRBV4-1,TGCGCCAGCGCCACCACAGGGGGTTTACTGGATGAGCAGTTCTTC,CASATTGGLLDEQFF
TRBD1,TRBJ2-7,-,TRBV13,TGTGCCAGCAGCCCCCGGGTAGCGCAGGGGGCGAAAGAGTACGAGCAGTACTTC,CASSPRVAQGAKEYEQYF
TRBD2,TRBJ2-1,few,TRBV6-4,TGTGCCAGCAGTGACGGGGAGGGTTCCTACAATGAGCAGTTCTTC,CASSDGEGSYNEQFF
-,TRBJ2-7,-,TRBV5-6,TGTGCCAGCAGCCTACTATCCAAAGGAGCCTACGAGCAGTACTTC,CASSLLSKGAYEQYF